Here is one TCR beta chain with its context. No cognate antigen has been identified for it. One base away there is no much larger clone; base qualities are not given. Collaborating institutions collected whole blood in K2EDTA tubes following their own protocols. For TCRbeta analysis, collaborators shipped samples in one of three forms: frozen whole blood, isolated PBMCs, or DNA extracted from either of those sample types. The data stem from a study of blood T cell repertoires in COVID-19 (dated by TCRdb to the early 2020s). General notes on the study: Samples from collaborators originated in the United States, Italy and Spain and spanned both the acute and convalescent phases of COVID-19. The material from the prospective study consisted of cDNA or gDNA derived from T cells, B-cell-depleted T cells, or PBMCs. Subjects who had been exposed to COVID-19, were actively infected with it, or had recovered from it provided the deeply sampled blood TCRbeta repertoires that made up the dataset. The repertoires were released in a freely available public database intended as a resource for research on the immune response to SARS-CoV-2. The samples were drawn from the first 160 participants of the ongoing ImmuneRACE study and from 1,254 subjects provided by 6 global collaborators. The sample metadata nearly always contained a de-identified subject ID, COVID-19 status, age in years and sex. HLA class I and class II types, where available, came from metadata supplied by the sample provider rather than from assay-based typing.

Unmatched junction bases come to 8, with V trimmed by 5 bases and J by 4 bases. From the cysteine through the phenylalanine, the CDR3 covers 15 amino acids. This entry keeps only the CDR3 DNA: 45 bases, framed from base 1. The germline V gene (reference sequence) sets CDR1 to LNHDA and CDR2 to SQIVND. Study-wide findings and limitations: The amount of clinical and demographic metadata varied by source and participant and was provided uncurated.

The immunoSEQ Assay, a bias-controlled multiplex PCR, was used to amplify TCRbeta CDR3 regions from genomic DNA. In the paper's pipeline: The number of nucleated cells in each sample was estimated by amplification of reference gene primers within the assay. Sequence reads were collapsed and filtered to measure the absolute abundance of every unique TCRbeta CDR3 rearrangement. For each sample, productive Simpson clonality was calculated as the square root of Simpson's diversity index over productive rearrangements. TCRdb re-hosts the immuneACCESS table, in-frame sequences only. Its copies lack some clones; in the studies checked, an unresolved V gene accounts for under half of them, and the cause for the rest is not known. The V and J calls and clone size come from that table; D and trimming were worked out from the DNA. This sample lists 130,000 to 150,000 clones; around nine tenths were detected once. The top ten clonotypes cover around 8.3% of the sample.

The clonotype originates from a woman between 45 and 60 years old with active or convalescent COVID-19. The rearranged chain carries TRBV19 and TRBJ1-2; 9 junctional bases match TRBD1. Specimen: peripheral blood. The CDR3 protein is CASSSPGQGIYGYTF. The nucleotide sequence is TGTGCCAGTAGTTCACCGGGACAGGGTATCTATGGCTACACCTTC.